This T cell receptor (beta chain) derives from a study of blood T cell repertoires in COVID-19. CDR3 length: 16 amino acids. Germline CDR1 MGHRA, CDR2 YSYEKL. V shed 0 bases and J shed 1 base, with 12 bases lying between them. In the study's own analysis: Scientists estimated how many nucleated cells there were by amplifying reference gene primers. The method was immunoSEQ multiplex PCR; TCRdb's version includes in-frame clones alone and lacks a portion of them. The V and J calls and clone size come from that table; D and trimming were worked out from the DNA. Of 160,000 or so clones in the sample, around 83% were seen once.

V gene TRBV4-1 combines with J gene TRBJ1-2; D unclear. The TCR sequence derives from a man between 65 and 85 years old who had recovered from COVID-19. Sequencing was carried out using peripheral blood. CDR3 DNA sequence: TGCGCCAGCAGCCAAGATGACACAAATAATAACTATGGCTACACCTTC. Protein sequence: CASSQDDTNNNYGYTF.